Listed here are 8 T cell receptor beta chains from one sample, sequenced in a study of cytomegalovirus exposure and HLA in healthy donors. The PCR ran on 60 Vbeta and 13 Jbeta primers. The repertoire was sequenced with immunoSEQ multiplex PCR; TCRdb's copy has only in-frame clones and lacks some. The table has 170,000 or so clones, 75% to 90% seen once. The material sequenced was PBMCs. Receptor source: a boy aged 10-17 years in good health and CMV-seronegative.

The genes are TRBV4-3 and TRBJ1-1; D possibly corresponds to TRBD1 (5 bases). This CDR3 comprises 14 residues. Trimming removed 1 base from V and 7 bases from J, with 13 bases in between. Germline lookup yields CDR1 LGHNA and CDR2 YSLEER. CDR3 in amino acids: CASSQGRGRGEAFF. CDR3 nucleotides: TGCGCCAGCAGCCAAGGCCGGGGGAGGGGTGAAGCTTTCTTT.

Remarks on this clone: The junction shows a germline mismatch at one end, possibly a read error. The V gene is TRBV30, the J gene TRBJ2-6; D perhaps matches TRBD1 (5 bases). Germline V gives CDR1 GTSNPN, CDR2 SVGIG (reference sequence). This CDR3 is built from 14 residues. CDR3 sequence: CAWSGYSGANVLIF. The CDR3 region has the DNA TGTGCCTGGAGTGGATACTCTGGGGCCAACGTCCTGATTTTC.

This rearrangement joins TRBV14 to TRBJ2-1; 7 bases are shared with TRBD2. The germline V gene encodes CDR1 SGHDN and CDR2 FVKESK. V lost 4 bases and J lost 8; bases outside the gene matches: 11. The CDR3 has 15 amino acids. The CDR3, as DNA: TGTGCCAGCAGCCTGACGTCGACTAGCTTCGATGAGCAGTTCTTC. Amino acids: CASSLTSTSFDEQFF.

V and J are TRBV29-1 and TRBJ1-4, with D perhaps matching TRBD1 (5 bases). Germline assignment: CDR1 SQVTM and CDR2 ANQGSEA. V was clipped by 5 bases and J by 7 bases, with 20 bases between them. This CDR3 region has 15 residues. CDR3 nucleotide sequence: TGCAGCGTTCACTTCCTAGGAGGGGTAGGTGAAAAACTGTTTTTT. It translates to CSVHFLGGVGEKLFF.

J is TRBJ1-1 and V is TRBV5-1; D not certain. V was pared by 0 bases and J by 2 bases, with 5 bases between. The CDR3 sequence is 13 residues long. CDR1 and CDR2 from the germline V gene are SGHRS and YFSETQ. The CDR3 region has the DNA TGCGCCAGCAGCTTGGACATCAACACTGAAGCTTTCTTT. This encodes CASSLDINTEAFF.

The rearrangement links TRBV14 to TRBJ2-5, with a weak D call TRBD2 (6 bases). The end of the DNA is better explained by TRBJ2-7, so the J call may be wrong. The CDR3 consists of 16 residues. Germline-derived CDR1 and CDR2 are SGHDN and FVKESK. In DNA form, the CDR3 reads TGTGCCAGCAGCCAAGGGGGACTTTCCCTCACCTACGAGCAGTACTTC. It yields the protein CASSQGGLSLTYEQYF.

This clone was seen a few times. CDR3: CASRPRQGDTGELFF. In nucleotides, the CDR3 is TGTGCCAGCAGGCCACGACAGGGAGACACCGGGGAGCTGTTTTTT. The chain links TRBV7-2 to TRBJ2-2; 7 bases line up with TRBD1. With V trimmed by 6 bases and J by 3 bases, 7 bases remained unmatched. The V gene's germline CDR1 is SGHTA and CDR2 FQGNSA. CDR3 length equals 15 residues.

This clone was seen a handful of times. The V and J genes are TRBV7-2 and TRBJ2-1, with 7 bases that match TRBD2. CDR1 SGHTA and CDR2 FQGNSA come from the germline V gene. J gave up 2 bases and V 1 base, and 5 bases lay outside the gene matches. The CDR3 covers 16 residues. The CDR3 bases are TGTGCCAGCAGCTTAGGGTTCGGGACTACCTACAATGAGCAGTTCTTC. This encodes CASSLGFGTTYNEQFF.